The rows below give T cell receptor beta chains drawn from one sample of a study of T cell repertoires in urothelial bladder cancer. Here immunoSEQ multiplex PCR was the method, and the copy in TCRdb shows in-frame clones only, minus some. There are fewer than 15,000 clones in the sample; 60% to 75% occur only once, and approximately 8.9% lies in the top ten. The sequenced material came from tumor-infiltrating cells from bladder cancer. Receptor source: a human donor with urothelial carcinoma. Both conserved end residues are part of each CDR3. The order of the fields is clone size, D gene, J gene, V gene, CDR3 DNA, CDR3 protein. D genes are given only for firm matches. Size is omitted from some rows. Given values are once, few, many or a class for expanded clones.

NA NA TRBJ2-5 TRBV7-6 TGTGCCAGCAGCTTCTCAGGAGCAAGGGAGACCCAGTACTTC CASSFSGARETQYF
few TRBD1 TRBJ1-2 TRBV7-3 TGTGCCAGCAGCTTGGACAGGGTTTATGGCTACACCTTC CASSLDRVYGYTF
NA TRBD1 TRBJ1-1 TRBV6-6 TGTGCCAGCAGTCAGGGGGGGCCTGAAGCTTTCTTT CASSQGGPEAFF
once TRBD1 TRBJ1-2 TRBV28 TGTGCCAGCAGTACAACAGGGGAAGGGATCAGTGGCTATGGCTACACCTTC CASSTTGEGISGYGYTF
NA NA TRBJ2-6 TRBV2 TGTGCCAGCAGTGACCTCTCCTCTGGGGCCAACGTCCTGACTTTC CASSDLSSGANVLTF
NA NA TRBJ1-3 TRBV9 TGTGCCAGCAGCGCCAAGGGGACAGGAAACACCATATATTTT CASSAKGTGNTIYF
NA TRBD2 TRBJ2-1 TRBV7-6 TGTGCCAGCAGCATCGGGACTAGCGGGGGGGAATTCAATGAGCAGTTCTTC CASSIGTSGGEFNEQFF
NA TRBD1 TRBJ1-5 TRBV30 TGTGCCTGGAGTGGAGGGACAGGGTCCAAGTTAGGCAATCAGCCCCAGCATTTT CAWSGGTGSKLGNQPQHF
NA TRBD2 TRBJ2-3 TRBV10-3 TGTGCCATCAGTGAGTCGGGGCTAGCGGGGGAGACGCAGTATTTT CAISESGLAGETQYF
NA NA TRBJ2-7 TRBV21-1 TGTGCCAGCAGCAGGGGTCCCAACCCCGGCCGCTCCTACGAGCAGTACTTC CASSRGPNPGRSYEQYF
medium-sized TRBD2 TRBJ2-1 TRBV9 TGTGCCAGCAGCGGCGGGACTAGGAACTTTAATGAGCAGTTCTTC CASSGGTRNFNEQFF
NA NA TRBJ1-1 TRBV11-3 TGTGCCAGCAGCTTACATACTGAAGCTTTCTTT CASSLHTEAFF
NA TRBD1 TRBJ2-2 TRBV7-2 TGTGCCAGCAGCTTAGCGCTGTTACAGGGGGCAAGCAGGGAGCTGTTTTTT CASSLALLQGASRELFF
once NA TRBJ1-5 TRBV7-2 TGTGCCAGCAGCTTAGAAGGGTCGAATCAGCCCCAGCATTTT CASSLEGSNQPQHF
NA TRBD2 TRBJ2-2 TRBV5-1 TGCGCCAGCAGTTGGGACTACAACACCGGGGAGCTGTTTTTT CASSWDYNTGELFF
NA NA TRBJ2-5 TRBV2 TGTGCCAGCAGTGCCCTACAGGACCTCCAAGAGACCCAGTACTTC CASSALQDLQETQYF
NA NA TRBJ2-4 TRBV5-1 TGCGCCAGCAGCTTACTACAGGGTGACCAAAACATTCAGTACTTC CASSLLQGDQNIQYF
once TRBD2 TRBJ2-3 TRBV9 TGTGCCAGCAGCGTAGTAGCGGGGCCCACAGATACGCAGTATTTT CASSVVAGPTDTQYF
NA NA TRBJ1-6 TRBV7-9 TGTGCCAGCAGCCCAACCGGGACAAATTCACCCCTCCACTTT CASSPTGTNSPLHF
NA NA TRBJ1-4 TRBV18 TGTGCCAGCTCACCACAGGGCTTTGGGGATGAAAAACTGTTTTTT CASSPQGFGDEKLFF
NA TRBD1 TRBJ1-2 TRBV9 TGTGCCAGCAGCCCGGGACAGGGGGCGTTTGGCTACACCTTC CASSPGQGAFGYTF
NA TRBD2 TRBJ2-7 TRBV7-9 TGTGCCAGCAGCTTACTACAGACTAGCGGGGGGTACGAGCAGTACTTC CASSLLQTSGGYEQYF
NA NA TRBJ2-2 TRBV5-1 TGCGCCAGCAGCTCGAGGACGAGGGAAACCGGGGAGCTGTTTTTT CASSSRTRETGELFF
NA NA TRBJ1-1 TRBV7-9 TGTGCCAGCAGCAACAGGGAATTAAGGGTGGGTTTGAACACTGAAGCTTTCTTT CASSNRELRVGLNTEAFF
NA NA TRBJ1-4 TRBV4-1 TGCGCCAGCAGCCATCGGGGGCGCGTTGATGAAAAACTGTTTTTT CASSHRGRVDEKLFF
NA NA TRBJ2-2 TRBV13 TGTGCCAGCAGCTTCAGAGGGGGCACCGGGGAGCTGTTTTTT CASSFRGGTGELFF
NA NA TRBJ2-1 TRBV2 TGTGCCAGCGTGGAGACTACGGTGAACAATGAGCAGTTCTTC CASVETTVNNEQFF
NA NA TRBJ1-2 TRBV6-1 TGTGCCAGCCCCAAAGGGAGTAACTATGGCTACACCTTC CASPKGSNYGYTF
few TRBD1 TRBJ1-6 TRBV11-3 TGTGCCAGCAGCCAACAGGGGGAGTATAATTCACCCCTCCACTTT CASSQQGEYNSPLHF
NA NA TRBJ2-5 TRBV5-1 TGCGCCAGCAGCTTGGATCAAGAGACCCAGTACTTC CASSLDQETQYF
NA TRBD1 TRBJ2-5 TRBV5-4 TGTGCCAGCAGCTTACAGGGGATGGAGACCCAGTACTTC CASSLQGMETQYF
medium-sized TRBD1 TRBJ1-2 TRBV30 TGTGCCTGGAGTGTAGCTCCGGGACAGGCGGATGGCTACACCTTC CAWSVAPGQADGYTF
few TRBD1 TRBJ1-2 TRBV7-9 TGTGCCAGCAGCTTACCCCTATCAGGGGGAGAAGGCTACACCTTC CASSLPLSGGEGYTF
NA TRBD1 TRBJ2-1 TRBV7-3 TGTGCCAGCAGCCAGTTCCCGGGACAGGGAGACAATGAGCAGTTCTTC CASSQFPGQGDNEQFF
NA NA TRBJ1-1 TRBV7-8 TGTGCCAGCAGCCCCCTGACAGTGAACACTGAAGCTTTCTTT CASSPLTVNTEAFF
NA NA TRBJ1-2 TRBV19 TGTGCCAGTAGTATAGTGGGCCTCCCCCAGGATGGCTACACCTTC CASSIVGLPQDGYTF
NA TRBD2 TRBJ2-3 TRBV5-1 TGCGCCAGCGACGGGACTAGCGGGGGAAACACAGATACGCAGTATTTT CASDGTSGGNTDTQYF
NA TRBD2 TRBJ2-1 TRBV9 TGTGCCAGCAGCGTAGGTTCTGGCGGGGGGGCCGCCTACAATGAGCAGTTCTTC CASSVGSGGGAAYNEQFF
NA NA TRBJ2-2 TRBV2 TGTGCCAGCAGTGTACGTTTTCTGAACACCGGGGAGCTGTTTTTT CASSVRFLNTGELFF
medium-sized TRBD1 TRBJ1-3 TRBV13 TGTGCCAGCAGCCCTTGGACAGGGAGGAACACCATATATTTT CASSPWTGRNTIYF
NA TRBD2 TRBJ2-1 TRBV5-1 TGCGCCAGCAGACTAGCGGGGGGGCCGACTAGCAATGAGCAGTTCTTC CASRLAGGPTSNEQFF